The 8 T cell receptor beta chains below all came from one sample that was sequenced in a study of identical twins. TCRdb re-called the 5' RACE reads with MiXCR, one entry per CDR3 protein. Of some 570,000 distinct CDR3 sequences listed, approximately 20% are singletons. These records were also assigned to another study, of yellow fever vaccine responses in identical twins.

Source material: CD4+ T cells sorted from blood. The source is a woman in her late teens or twenties in good health.

This clonotype was detected a few times. The V and J genes are TRBV5-6 and TRBJ2-1; D perhaps matches TRBD1 (6 bases). Trimming took 5 bases from V and 5 from J, leaving 20 bases between them. CDR3 length: 16 residues. In germline, CDR1 is SGHDT, CDR2 YYEEEE. In DNA, the CDR3 is TGTGCCAGCAGACCCCCTCTTCCAGGGGACGACAATGAGCAGTTCTTC. Translated, it gives CASRPPLPGDDNEQFF. The full variable domain, completed using reference TRBV5-6 and TRBJ2-1, is DAGVTQSPTHLIKTRGQQVTLRCSPKSGHDTVSWYQQALGQGPQFIFQYYEEEERQRGNFPDRFSGHQFPNYSSELNVNALLLGDSALYLCASRPPLPGDDNEQFFGPGTRLTVL.

The rearrangement uses TRBV19 and TRBJ1-2; D remains ambiguous. In germline, CDR1 is LNHDA, CDR2 SQIVND (reference sequence). The V end lost 3 bases, the J end lost 6 bases, and 14 bases lay between the germline ends. The length of the CDR3 is 14 residues. CDR3 residues: CASSIWQATHGYTF. The CDR3 region has the DNA TGTGCCAGTAGTATCTGGCAGGCCACCCATGGCTACACCTTC.

This clonotype was picked up a small number of times. The V gene is TRBV12-3 or TRBV12-4, the J gene TRBJ1-5, with D possibly being TRBD1 (5 bases). V was trimmed by 5 bases and J by 10 bases, leaving 9 bases between them. This CDR3 comprises 11 residues. The CDR3 loop is CASSLTGPQHF. As DNA, the CDR3 is TGTGCCAGCAGTCTAACAGGCCCCCAGCATTTT.

The chain couples TRBV18 to TRBJ2-3; TRBD2 is a possible D gene (5 bases). The CDR3 extends over 16 amino acids. V was clipped by 5 bases and J by 1 base, with 16 bases between them. Germline V gene lookup returns CDR1 KGHSH and CDR2 LQKENI. CDR3 bases: TGTGCCAGCTCAGCCGGACTGTCATTGGGCACAGATACGCAGTATTTT. Its translation: CASSAGLSLGTDTQYF.

Ten or more counts support this clonotype. The chain couples TRBV12-3 or TRBV12-4 to TRBJ2-7; D ambiguous. Trimming stripped 6 bases from V and 4 bases from J, with 10 bases between. The CDR3 is 12 amino acids. CDR3 residues: CASSLGRYEQYF. The CDR3 bases are TGTGCCAGCAGCCTAGGACGATACGAGCAGTACTTC.

This chain connects TRBV5-1 to TRBJ2-3; D possibly corresponds to TRBD2 (5 bases). V was cut by 0 bases and J by 6 bases, with 11 bases left in between. The V gene's germline CDR1 is SGHRS and CDR2 YFSETQ. This CDR3 is 14 amino acids long. Here the CDR3 reads CASSLDSAEDTQYF. CDR3 DNA sequence: TGCGCCAGCAGCTTGGATAGCGCGGAGGATACGCAGTATTTT.

This sequence joins TRBV20-1 and TRBJ2-3; D remains ambiguous. V lost 3 bases and J lost 4, with 14 bases in between. Germline CDR1 DFQATT, CDR2 SNEGSKA (reference sequence). The CDR3 runs 14 residues. CDR3 coding DNA: TGCAGTGCTAGTCCCGGTGGGGTGGCAGATACGCAGTATTTT. This encodes CSASPGGVADTQYF.

This clonotype occurred a few times. The chain combines TRBV18 with TRBJ2-7; perhaps TRBD2 as D (6 bases). CDR3 length: 13 amino acids. Trimming pared 4 bases from V and 5 bases from J, leaving 12 bases between. CDR1 and CDR2 (germline): KGHSH, LQKENI. The DNA of the CDR3 is TGTGCCAGCTCACGCGGGACGGGGGACGAGCAGTACGTC. Its protein product is CASSRGTGDEQYV.